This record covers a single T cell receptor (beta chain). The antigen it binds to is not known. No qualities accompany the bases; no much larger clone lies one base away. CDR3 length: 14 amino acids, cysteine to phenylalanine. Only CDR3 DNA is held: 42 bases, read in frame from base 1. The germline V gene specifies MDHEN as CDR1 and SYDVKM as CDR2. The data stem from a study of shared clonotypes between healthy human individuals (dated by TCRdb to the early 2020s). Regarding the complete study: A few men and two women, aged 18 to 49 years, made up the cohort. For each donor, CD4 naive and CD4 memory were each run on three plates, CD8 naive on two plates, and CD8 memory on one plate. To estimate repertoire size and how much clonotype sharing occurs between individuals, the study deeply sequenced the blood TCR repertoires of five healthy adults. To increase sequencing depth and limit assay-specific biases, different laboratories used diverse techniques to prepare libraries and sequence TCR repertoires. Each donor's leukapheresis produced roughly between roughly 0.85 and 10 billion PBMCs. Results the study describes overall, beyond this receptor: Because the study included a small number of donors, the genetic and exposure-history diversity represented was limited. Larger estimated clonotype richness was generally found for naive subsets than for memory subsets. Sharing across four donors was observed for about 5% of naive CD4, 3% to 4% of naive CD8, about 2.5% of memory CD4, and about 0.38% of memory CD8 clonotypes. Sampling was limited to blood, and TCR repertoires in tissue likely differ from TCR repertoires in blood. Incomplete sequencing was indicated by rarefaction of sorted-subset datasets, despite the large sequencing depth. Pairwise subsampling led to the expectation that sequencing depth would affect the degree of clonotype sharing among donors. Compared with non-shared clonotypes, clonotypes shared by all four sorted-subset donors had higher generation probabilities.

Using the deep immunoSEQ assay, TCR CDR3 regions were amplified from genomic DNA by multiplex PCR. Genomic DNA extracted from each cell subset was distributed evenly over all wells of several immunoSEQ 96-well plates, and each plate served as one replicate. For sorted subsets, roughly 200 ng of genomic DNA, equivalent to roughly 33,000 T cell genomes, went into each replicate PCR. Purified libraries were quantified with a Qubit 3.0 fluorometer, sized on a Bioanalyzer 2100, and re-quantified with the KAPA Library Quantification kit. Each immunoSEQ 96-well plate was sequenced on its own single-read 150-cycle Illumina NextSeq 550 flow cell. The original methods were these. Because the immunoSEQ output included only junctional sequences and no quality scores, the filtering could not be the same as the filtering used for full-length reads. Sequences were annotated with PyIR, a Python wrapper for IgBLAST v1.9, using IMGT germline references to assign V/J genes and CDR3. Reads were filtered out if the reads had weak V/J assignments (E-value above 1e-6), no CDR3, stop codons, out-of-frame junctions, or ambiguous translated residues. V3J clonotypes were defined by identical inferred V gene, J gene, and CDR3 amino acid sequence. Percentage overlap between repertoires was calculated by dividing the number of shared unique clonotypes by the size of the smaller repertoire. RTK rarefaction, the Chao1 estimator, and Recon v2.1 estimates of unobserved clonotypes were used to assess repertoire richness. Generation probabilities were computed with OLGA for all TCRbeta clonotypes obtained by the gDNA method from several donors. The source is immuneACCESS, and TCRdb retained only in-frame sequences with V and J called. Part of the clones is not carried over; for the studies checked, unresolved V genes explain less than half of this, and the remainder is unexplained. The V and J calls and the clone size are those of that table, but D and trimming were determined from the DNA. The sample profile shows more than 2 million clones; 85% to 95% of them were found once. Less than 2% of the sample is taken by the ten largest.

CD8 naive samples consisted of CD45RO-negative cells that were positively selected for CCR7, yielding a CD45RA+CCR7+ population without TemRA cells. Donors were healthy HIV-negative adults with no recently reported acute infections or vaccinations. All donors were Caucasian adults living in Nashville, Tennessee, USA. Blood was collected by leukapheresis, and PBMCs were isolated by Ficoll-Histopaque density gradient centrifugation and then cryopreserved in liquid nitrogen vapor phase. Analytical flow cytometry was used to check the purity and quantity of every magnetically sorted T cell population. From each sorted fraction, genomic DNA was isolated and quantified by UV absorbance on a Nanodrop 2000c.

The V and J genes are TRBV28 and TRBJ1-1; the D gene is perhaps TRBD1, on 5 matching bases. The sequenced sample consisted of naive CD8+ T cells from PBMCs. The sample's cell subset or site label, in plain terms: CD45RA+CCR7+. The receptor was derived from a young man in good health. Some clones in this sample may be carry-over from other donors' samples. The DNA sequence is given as TGTGCGAGCGAGACAGACTCTATGAACACTGAAGCTTTCTTT. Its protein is CASETDSMNTEAFF.